This T cell receptor (beta chain) was identified in a study of identifying expanded T cells in peripheral blood (dated by TCRdb to between 2019 and 2020). In the study overall: Separate aliquots of the same genomic DNA pool were sequenced to produce technical replicates, and four replicates were compared in pairs.

The V end loses 6 bases and the J end loses 8 bases, and a stretch of 11 bases separates them. The CDR3 measures 13 amino acids from cysteine to phenylalanine. Only CDR3 DNA remains: 39 bases, in frame from the first base. CDR1 SNHLY and CDR2 FYNNEI are derived from the germline V gene. Results and caveats for the whole study, not just this receptor: In all healthy donors, the variance in clone template counts between samples taken around two weeks apart rose significantly as total template count increased. Across all healthy-donor time intervals, the beta-binomial model significantly lowered both the number of clones called differentially abundant and the false-positive rate. The authors expected that biological variance in healthy repertoires might rise further over much longer intervals, such as months to years. Approximately 1.2 differentially abundant clones were flagged by the binomial model between technical replicates, whereas about 16 and 19 were flagged over approximately two weeks and four weeks, respectively.

About this clone: Its cognate antigen has yet to be identified. Per-base quality was not reported, and no clone a single base away is much larger than it.

No immune events such as infections were documented for the healthy donors during the collection period. Time-dependent variance in a beta-binomial model of T-cell clone differential abundance was calibrated using healthy-donor blood repertoires as a training cohort. The training cohort was composed of roughly 10 healthy donors, 3 female and 7 male. The donors were between roughly 29 and 64 years old, with an average age of 43 years. Whole blood was collected from each healthy donor at three time points spaced 2 to 3 weeks apart and obtained from a commercial supplier. Genomic DNA was extracted from unsorted whole blood for immunosequencing. TCRbeta CDR3 regions were profiled with the immunoSEQ Assay using bias-controlled multiplex PCR amplification of genomic DNA. As for the original processing: To quantify the absolute abundance of each unique TCRbeta CDR3 region, the sequences were collapsed and filtered. Differential abundance was assessed using a binomial (Fisher-equivalent) model and a beta-binomial model in which time-dependent variance fitted from healthy donors was added. Clones with fewer than 5 combined templates were excluded, and clones with Benjamini-Hochberg FDR below 0.01 were called differentially abundant. Beta-binomial variance was modeled as a function of total template count across the two samples using the form v = (b*log(k)+a)^2. Held by TCRdb, this immuneACCESS table contains in-frame sequences only and omits some clones. Under half of the omission traces to an unresolved V gene where checked; the cause of the rest is unknown. The V and J calls and clone size come from that table; D and trimming were worked out from the DNA. The sample contains roughly 100,000 clones, roughly 86% of them found a single time. Together, the top ten hold 3.5% to 5% of the sample.

Recombination joined TRBV2 with TRBJ1-6, with the D gene not confidently named. The receptor was derived from a person aged 18-70 years in good health. The sequencing sample was made of blood. The bases are TGTGCCAGCAGCCTAAGCCGTTATTCACCCCTCCACTTT. Its coded protein is CASSLSRYSPLHF.